This TCR beta chain was documented in a study of blood T cell repertoires in COVID-19. Profiled with immunoSEQ multiplex PCR; TCRdb holds only in-frame clones, not every one. The repertoire holds 250,000 to 300,000 clones, with roughly 85% as singletons. This clone was seen a single time. Sequenced input: peripheral blood. The clonotype comes from a woman younger than 45 with active or convalescent COVID-19.

The CDR3 sequence is CASSYGRASEAFF. In nucleotides, the CDR3 is TGTGCCAGCAGTTACGGTAGAGCCTCTGAAGCTTTCTTT. The rearrangement joins TRBV6-5 to TRBJ1-1; no clear D gene. Germline assignment: CDR1 MNHEY and CDR2 SVGAGI. The CDR3 runs to 13 residues. The ends were cut back, 2 bases at V and 6 bases at J, with 10 bases in the middle.